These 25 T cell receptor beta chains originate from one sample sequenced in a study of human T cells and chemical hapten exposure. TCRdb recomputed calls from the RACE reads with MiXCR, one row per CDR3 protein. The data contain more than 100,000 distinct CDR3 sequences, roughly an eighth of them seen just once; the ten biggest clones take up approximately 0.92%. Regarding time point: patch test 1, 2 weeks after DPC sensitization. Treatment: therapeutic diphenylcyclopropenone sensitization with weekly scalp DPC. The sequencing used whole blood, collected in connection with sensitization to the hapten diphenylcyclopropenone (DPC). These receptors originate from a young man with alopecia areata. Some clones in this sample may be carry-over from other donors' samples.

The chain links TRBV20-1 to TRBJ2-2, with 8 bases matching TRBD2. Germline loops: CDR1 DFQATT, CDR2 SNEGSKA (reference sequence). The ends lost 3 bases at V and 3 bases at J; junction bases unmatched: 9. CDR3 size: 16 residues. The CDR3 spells CSASFVAGLDTGELFF. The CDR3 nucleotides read TGCAGTGCTAGTTTTGTAGCGGGGCTTGACACCGGGGAGCTGTTTTTT.

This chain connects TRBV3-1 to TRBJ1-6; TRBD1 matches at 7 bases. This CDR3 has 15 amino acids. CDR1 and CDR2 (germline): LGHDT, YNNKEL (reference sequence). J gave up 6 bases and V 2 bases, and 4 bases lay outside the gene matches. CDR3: CASSQTGQPNSPLHF. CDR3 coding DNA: TGTGCCAGCAGCCAAACGGGACAGCCTAATTCACCCCTCCACTTT.

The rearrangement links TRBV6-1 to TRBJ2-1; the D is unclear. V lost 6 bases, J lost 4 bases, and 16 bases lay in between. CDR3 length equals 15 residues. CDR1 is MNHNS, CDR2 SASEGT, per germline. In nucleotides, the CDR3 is TGTGCCAGCAGAGTAGAGCTTCGTGGGTACAATGAGCAGTTCTTC. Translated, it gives CASRVELRGYNEQFF.

The DNA for the CDR3 is TGTGCCAGCAGTTACGGTCCGGGACATCAACCCGGGACTAGCGGGGGGGATAGCACAGATACGCAGTATTTT. Amino acid sequence: CASSYGPGHQPGTSGGDSTDTQYF. The V call is TRBV6-6, the J call TRBJ2-3; 16 positions match TRBD2. The CDR3 has 24 amino acids. With V trimmed by 2 bases and J by 0 bases, 20 bases remained unmatched. CDR1 is MNHNY, CDR2 SVGAGI, per germline (reference sequence).

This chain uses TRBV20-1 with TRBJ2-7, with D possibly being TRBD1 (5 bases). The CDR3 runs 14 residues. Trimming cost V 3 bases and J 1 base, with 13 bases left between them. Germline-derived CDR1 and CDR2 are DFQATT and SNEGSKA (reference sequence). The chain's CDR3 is CSASRQGISYEQYV. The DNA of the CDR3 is TGCAGTGCTAGTCGGCAGGGTATATCCTACGAGCAGTACGTC.

This CDR3 is CASSIQGANTGELFF. DNA for the CDR3: TGTGCCAGCAGCATACAGGGGGCGAACACCGGGGAGCTGTTTTTT. V gene TRBV5-4 combines with J gene TRBJ2-2, with TRBD1 matching 8 bases. Trimming at V came to 4 bases and at J to 0 bases, leaving 2 bases not matched to a gene. The CDR3 contains 15 residues. Germline loops: CDR1 SGHNT, CDR2 YYREEE (reference sequence). The full variable domain, with the rest looked up from reference TRBV5-4 and TRBJ2-2, is ETGVTQSPTHLIKTRGQQVTLRCSSQSGHNTVSWYQQALGQGPQFIFQYYREEENGRGNFPPRFSGLQFPNYSSELNVNALELDDSALYLCASSIQGANTGELFFGEGSRLTVL.

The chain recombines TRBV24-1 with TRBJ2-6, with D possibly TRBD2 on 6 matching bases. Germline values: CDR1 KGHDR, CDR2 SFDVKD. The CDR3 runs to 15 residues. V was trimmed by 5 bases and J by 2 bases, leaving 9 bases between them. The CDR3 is CATSVPGAGANVLTF. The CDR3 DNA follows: TGTGCCACCAGTGTGCCGGGGGCTGGGGCCAACGTCCTGACTTTC.

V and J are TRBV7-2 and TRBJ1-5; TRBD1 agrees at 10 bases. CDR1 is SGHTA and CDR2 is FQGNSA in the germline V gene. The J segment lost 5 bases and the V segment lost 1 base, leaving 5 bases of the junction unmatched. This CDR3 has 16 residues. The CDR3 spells CASSLGGQGYYQPQHF. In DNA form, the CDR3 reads TGTGCCAGCAGCTTAGGGGGACAGGGGTATTATCAGCCCCAGCATTTT.

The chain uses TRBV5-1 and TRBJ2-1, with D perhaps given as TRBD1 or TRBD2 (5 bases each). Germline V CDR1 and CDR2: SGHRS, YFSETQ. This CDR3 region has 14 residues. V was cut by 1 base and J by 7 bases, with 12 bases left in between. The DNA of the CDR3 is TGCGCCAGCAGCTTGCGGGGCAGCCCAAATGAGCAGTTCTTC. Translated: CASSLRGSPNEQFF.

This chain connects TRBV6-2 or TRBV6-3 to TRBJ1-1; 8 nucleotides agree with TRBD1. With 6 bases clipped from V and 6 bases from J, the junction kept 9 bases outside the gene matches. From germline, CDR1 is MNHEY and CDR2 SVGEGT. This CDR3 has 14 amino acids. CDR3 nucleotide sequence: TGTGCCAGCAGCCGACAGGGGAAGACGGCTGAAGCTTTCTTT. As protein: CASSRQGKTAEAFF.

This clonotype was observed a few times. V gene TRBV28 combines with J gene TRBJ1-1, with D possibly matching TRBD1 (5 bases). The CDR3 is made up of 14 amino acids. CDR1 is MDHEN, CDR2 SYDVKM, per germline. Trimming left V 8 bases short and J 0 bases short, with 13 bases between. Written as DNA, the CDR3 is TGTGCCAGCGGGGCTGGGGGGGTGAACACTGAAGCTTTCTTT. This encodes CASGAGGVNTEAFF.

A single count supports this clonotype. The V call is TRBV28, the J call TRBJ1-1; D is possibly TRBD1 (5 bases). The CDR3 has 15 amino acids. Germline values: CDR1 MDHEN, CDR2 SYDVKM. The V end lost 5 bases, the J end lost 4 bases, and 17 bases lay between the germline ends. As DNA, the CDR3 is TGTGCCAGCAGTCCACCGGCAGGGTTAGCCACTGAAGCTTTCTTT. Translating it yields CASSPPAGLATEAFF. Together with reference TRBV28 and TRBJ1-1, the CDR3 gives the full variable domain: DVKVTQSSRYLVKRTGEKVFLECVQDMDHENMFWYRQDPGLGLRLIYFSYDVKMKEKGDIPEGYSVSREKKERFSLILESASTNQTSMYLCASSPPAGLATEAFFGQGTRLTVV.

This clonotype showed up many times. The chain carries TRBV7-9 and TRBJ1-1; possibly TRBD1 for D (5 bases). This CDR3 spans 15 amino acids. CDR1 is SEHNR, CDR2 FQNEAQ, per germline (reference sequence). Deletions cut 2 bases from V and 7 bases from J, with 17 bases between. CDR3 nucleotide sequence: TGTGCCAGCAGCTTAAGTGAGACAGCCGACAATGAAGCTTTCTTT. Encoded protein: CASSLSETADNEAFF. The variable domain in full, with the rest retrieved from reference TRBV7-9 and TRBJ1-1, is DTGVSQNPRHKITKRGQNVTFRCDPISEHNRLYWYRQTLGQGPEFLTYFQNEAQLEKSRLLSDRFSAERPKGSFSTLEIQRTEQGDSAMYLCASSLSETADNEAFFGQGTRLTVV.

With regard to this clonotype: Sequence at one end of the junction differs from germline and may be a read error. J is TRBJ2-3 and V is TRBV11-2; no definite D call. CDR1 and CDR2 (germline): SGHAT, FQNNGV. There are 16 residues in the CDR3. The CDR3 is CASSLKVATPLDTQYF. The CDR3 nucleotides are TGTGCCAGTAGCTTAAAAGTGGCGACCCCCCTCGATACGCAGTATTTT.

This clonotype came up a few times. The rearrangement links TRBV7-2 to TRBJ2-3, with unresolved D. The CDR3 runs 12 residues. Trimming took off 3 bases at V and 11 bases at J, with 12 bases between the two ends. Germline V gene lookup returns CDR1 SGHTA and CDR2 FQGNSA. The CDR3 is CASSFGLPMQYF. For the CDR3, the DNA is TGTGCCAGCAGCTTCGGCCTCCCCATGCAGTATTTT.

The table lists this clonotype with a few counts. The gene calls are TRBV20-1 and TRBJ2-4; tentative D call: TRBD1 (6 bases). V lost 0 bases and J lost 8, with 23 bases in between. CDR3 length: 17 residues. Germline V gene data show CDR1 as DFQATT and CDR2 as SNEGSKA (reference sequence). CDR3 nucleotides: TGCAGTGCTAGAGACCCCACAGGGCCGGCATCCGGGGACATTCAGTACTTC. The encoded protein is CSARDPTGPASGDIQYF.

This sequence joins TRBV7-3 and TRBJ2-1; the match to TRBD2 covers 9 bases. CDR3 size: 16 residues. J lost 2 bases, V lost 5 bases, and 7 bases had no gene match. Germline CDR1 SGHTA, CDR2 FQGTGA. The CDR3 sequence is CASSILAGETYNEQFF. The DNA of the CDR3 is TGTGCCAGCAGCATATTAGCGGGGGAGACCTACAATGAGCAGTTCTTC.

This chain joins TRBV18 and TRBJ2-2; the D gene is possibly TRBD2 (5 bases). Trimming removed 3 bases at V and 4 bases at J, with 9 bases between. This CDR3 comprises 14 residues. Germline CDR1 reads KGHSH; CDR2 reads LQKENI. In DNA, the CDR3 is TGTGCCAGCTCACCCGAAGGGAGCACCGGGGAGCTGTTTTTT. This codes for CASSPEGSTGELFF.

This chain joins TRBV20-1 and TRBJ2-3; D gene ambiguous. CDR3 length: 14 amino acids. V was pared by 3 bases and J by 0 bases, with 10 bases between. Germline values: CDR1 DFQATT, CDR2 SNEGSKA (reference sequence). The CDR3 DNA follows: TGCAGTGCTAGGGGCGACGGAAGCACAGATACGCAGTATTTT. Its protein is CSARGDGSTDTQYF.

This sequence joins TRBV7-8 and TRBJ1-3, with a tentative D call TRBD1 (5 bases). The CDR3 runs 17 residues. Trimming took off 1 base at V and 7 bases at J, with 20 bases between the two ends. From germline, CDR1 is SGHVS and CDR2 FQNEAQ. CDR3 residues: CASSLDAGHGPGNTIYF. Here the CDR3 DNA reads TGTGCCAGCAGCTTAGATGCGGGGCACGGACCCGGGAACACCATATATTTT.

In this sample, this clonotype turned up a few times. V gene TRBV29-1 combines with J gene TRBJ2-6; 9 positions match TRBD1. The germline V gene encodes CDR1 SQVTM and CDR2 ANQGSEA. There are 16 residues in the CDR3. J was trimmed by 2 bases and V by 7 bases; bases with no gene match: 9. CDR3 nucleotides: TGCAGCGCGTGCCCCGGGACAGGGCCTGGGGCCAACGTCCTGACTTTC. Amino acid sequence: CSACPGTGPGANVLTF.

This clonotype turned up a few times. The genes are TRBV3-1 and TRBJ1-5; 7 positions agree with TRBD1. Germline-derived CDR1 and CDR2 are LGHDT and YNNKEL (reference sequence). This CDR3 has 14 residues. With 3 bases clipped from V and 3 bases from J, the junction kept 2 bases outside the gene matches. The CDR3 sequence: CASSHTGVNQPQHF. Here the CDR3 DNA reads TGTGCCAGCAGCCATACAGGGGTCAATCAGCCCCAGCATTTT.

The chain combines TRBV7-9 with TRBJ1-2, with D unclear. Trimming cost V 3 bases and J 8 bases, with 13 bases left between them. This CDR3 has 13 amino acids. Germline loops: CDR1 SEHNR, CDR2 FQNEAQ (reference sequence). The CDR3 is CASSLTDFFGYTF. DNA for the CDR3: TGTGCCAGCAGCTTGACCGACTTTTTCGGCTACACCTTC.

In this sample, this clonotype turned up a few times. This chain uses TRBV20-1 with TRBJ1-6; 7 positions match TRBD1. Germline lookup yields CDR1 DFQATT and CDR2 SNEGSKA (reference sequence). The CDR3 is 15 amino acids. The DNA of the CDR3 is TGCAGCGGAGTTGACGCACAGGGGCTTTTTTCACCCCTCCACTTT. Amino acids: CSGVDAQGLFSPLHF.

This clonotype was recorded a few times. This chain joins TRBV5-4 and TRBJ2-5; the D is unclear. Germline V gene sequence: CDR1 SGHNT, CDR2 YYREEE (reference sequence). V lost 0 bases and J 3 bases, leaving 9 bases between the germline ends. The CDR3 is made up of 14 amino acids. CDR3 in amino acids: CASSLALREETQYF. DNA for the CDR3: TGTGCCAGCAGCTTGGCTCTCAGAGAAGAGACCCAGTACTTC.